This T cell receptor beta chain was sequenced during a study of T cell responses to AZD1222 COVID-19 vaccine. The study, taken as a whole, reports: Regions left unmutated in variants are reportedly the target of nearly half of spike-specific TCRs.

Second-dose groups at about 4 or about 12 weeks were pooled. The CDR3 sequence is 17 residues long. The junction had 4 bases not matched to a gene; V was cut back by 2 bases and J by 0 bases. Germline CDR1 reads MNHEY; CDR2 reads SMNVEV (reference sequence). The method was immunoSEQ multiplex PCR; TCRdb's version includes in-frame clones alone and lacks a portion of them. The sample lists roughly 150,000 clones, around 87% seen once, with just over 9% in the top ten. In the case of this clone: Its antigen is unidentified.

The TCR comes from an adult who received the AZD1222 COVID-19 vaccine. The V gene is TRBV27, the J gene TRBJ2-1; 10 bases match TRBD2. The sequences come from peripheral blood, collected 28 days after the second AZD1222 dose. Here the CDR3 DNA reads TGTGCCAGCAGTTTAAGGACTAGCGGACCCTCCTACAATGAGCAGTTCTTC. This encodes CASSLRTSGPSYNEQFF.